This T cell receptor (beta chain) was identified in a study of cytomegalovirus exposure and HLA in healthy donors. Notes on the study in general: Immune exposure data for these donors was limited to CMV serostatus.

The PCR was carried out with 60 Vbeta primers and 13 Jbeta primers. TCRdb keeps only in-frame clones here, not all; method: immunoSEQ multiplex PCR. The table includes 150,000 to 200,000 clones, over 70% detected once. Worth noting for this clone: Its antigen remains unknown.

Germline V lookup: CDR1 LNHDA, CDR2 SQIVND (reference sequence). V was clipped by 3 bases and J by 6 bases; unmatched bases: 5. The length of the CDR3 is 15 residues. Sequences were obtained from PBMCs. This clonotype originated in a man between 18 and 35 years old in good health and CMV-seronegative. This chain links TRBV19 with TRBJ2-1; TRBD2 matches 10 bases. CDR3 sequence (DNA): TGTGCCAGTAGTATTCCCAGACTAGCGGGCAATGAGCAGTTCTTC. Translation gives CASSIPRLAGNEQFF.